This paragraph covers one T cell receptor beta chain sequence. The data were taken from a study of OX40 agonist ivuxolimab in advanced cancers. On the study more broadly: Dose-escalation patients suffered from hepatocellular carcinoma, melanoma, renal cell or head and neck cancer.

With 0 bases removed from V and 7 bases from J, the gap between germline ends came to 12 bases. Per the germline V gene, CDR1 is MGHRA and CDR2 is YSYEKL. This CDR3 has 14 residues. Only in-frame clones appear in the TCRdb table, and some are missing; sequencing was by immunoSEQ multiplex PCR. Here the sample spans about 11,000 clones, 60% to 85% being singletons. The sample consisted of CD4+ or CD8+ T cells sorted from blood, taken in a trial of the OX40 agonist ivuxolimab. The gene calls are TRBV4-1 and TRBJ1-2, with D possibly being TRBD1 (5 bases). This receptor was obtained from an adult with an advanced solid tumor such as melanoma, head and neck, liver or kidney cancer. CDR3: CASSQDRVKGGYTF. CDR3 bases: TGCGCCAGCAGCCAAGACAGGGTTAAAGGTGGCTACACCTTC.